Listed here are 5 T cell receptor beta chains from one sample, sequenced in a study of cytomegalovirus exposure and HLA in healthy donors. PCR employed 60 Vbeta and 13 Jbeta primers. Using immunoSEQ multiplex PCR, the repertoire was profiled, and TCRdb retains in-frame clones only, with some absent. Of around 140,000 clones in the sample, 80% are singletons; the top ten hold around 2.5%. The sequenced sample consisted of PBMCs. The source is a man in his fifties or sixties in good health and CMV-seronegative.

The chain has TRBV19 and TRBJ2-3; TRBD1 might be the D (6 bases). Germline assignment: CDR1 LNHDA and CDR2 SQIVND (reference sequence). The CDR3 spans 13 residues. The V end was cut by 10 bases, the J end by 2 bases, with 13 bases between. The DNA for the CDR3 is TGTGCCACCAGGGGCACTTACACAGATACGCAGTATTTT. Residues: CATRGTYTDTQYF.

The chain carries TRBV2 and TRBJ2-7; 10 positions match TRBD2. The CDR3 loop spans 16 amino acids. V lost 7 bases to trimming and J lost 0 bases; unmatched junction nucleotides: 9. Germline V gene data show CDR1 as SNHLY and CDR2 as FYNNEI. CDR3 region: CASIEGGLAVSYEQYF. The CDR3 region has the DNA TGTGCCAGCATCGAGGGTGGACTAGCGGTCTCCTACGAGCAGTACTTC.

The rearrangement joins TRBV12-5 to TRBJ2-3, with a weak D call TRBD2 (6 bases). Germline V gene data show CDR1 as LGHNT and CDR2 as FRNRAP. Trimming took 6 bases from V and 0 from J, leaving 13 bases between them. CDR3 size: 15 residues. The CDR3 sequence is CASGPRERSTDTQYF. CDR3 bases: TGTGCTAGTGGACCCCGGGAGAGAAGCACAGATACGCAGTATTTT.

The CDR3 sequence: CASTDGGQGITGELFF. The CDR3 coding sequence is TGTGCCAGCACTGACGGAGGACAGGGAATCACCGGGGAGCTGTTTTTT. The V and J genes are TRBV9 and TRBJ2-2; 8 bases align to TRBD1. The V segment lost 6 bases and the J segment 4 bases; nucleotides outside the gene matches: 11. CDR1 and CDR2 from the germline V gene are SGDLS and YYNGEE. This CDR3 contains 16 residues.

This clone was recorded once. The chain joins TRBV11-2 to TRBJ2-1; TRBD1 might be the D (6 bases). CDR1 is SGHAT, CDR2 FQNNGV, per germline. The CDR3 runs to 13 residues. V was pared by 1 base and J by 13 bases, with 14 bases between. The CDR3 loop is CASSLGGRGPQFF. CDR3 coding DNA: TGTGCCAGCAGCTTAGGAGGCAGGGGACCTCAGTTCTTC.